The subject of this entry is one T cell receptor (beta chain). The sample is drawn from a study of blood T cell repertoires in COVID-19. Whole-study context: The samples span acute and convalescent COVID-19 from the United States, Italy and Spain. T cells, B-cell-depleted T cells, or PBMCs supplied cDNA or gDNA.

The germline V gene has CDR1 KGHSH and CDR2 LQKENI. Deletions cut 4 bases from V and 3 bases from J, with 8 bases between. The CDR3 is made up of 13 amino acids. In the study's own analysis: Scientists estimated how many nucleated cells there were by amplifying reference gene primers. Method: immunoSEQ multiplex PCR; TCRdb's copy keeps in-frame clones and lacks some. That table is the source of V, J and clone size, and D and trimming were worked out from the DNA. The table lists more than 85,000 clones, around 90% of them singletons. The J gene is TRBJ2-3, the V gene TRBV18, with D possibly being TRBD2 (5 bases). The source is a human donor in a cohort sampled during active COVID-19. Material for sequencing was peripheral blood. DNA of the CDR3: TGTGCCAGCTCACTCCCGGGAACAGATACGCAGTATTTT. Translation gives CASSLPGTDTQYF.